Each of the 29 T cell receptor beta chains below was sequenced from the same sample in a study of blood T cell repertoires in COVID-19. Some clones are missing from TCRdb's copy, which holds only in-frame ones; the method was immunoSEQ multiplex PCR. The profile covers roughly 180,000 clones, with about 84% appearing a single time and about 5.7% taken by the ten largest. The specimen was PBMCs or T cells enriched from blood (not recorded which). Every receptor here comes from a woman aged 40 to 50 with acute COVID-19.

The chain combines TRBV5-1 with TRBJ2-5; TRBD2 agrees at 10 bases. The V and J ends lost 0 bases and 5 bases, in that order; junction bases with no gene match: 4. Germline assignment: CDR1 SGHRS and CDR2 YFSETQ. CDR3 length: 15 residues. For the CDR3, the DNA is TGCGCCAGCAGCTTGGGGAGCGGGAGGGAGGAGACCCAGTACTTC. Amino acid sequence: CASSLGSGREETQYF.

The chain couples TRBV6-1 to TRBJ1-2; D is uncertain. This CDR3 spans 14 amino acids. Germline V gene lookup returns CDR1 MNHNS and CDR2 SASEGT. V gave up 3 bases and J gave up 0 bases, with 8 bases separating them. The CDR3 DNA follows: TGTGCCAGCAGTGACAACAGTGCTAACTATGGCTACACCTTC. This gives the protein CASSDNSANYGYTF.

This rearrangement joins TRBV3-1 (or the pseudogene TRBV3-2) to TRBJ1-2; D ambiguous. The V gene's germline CDR1 is LGHDT and CDR2 YNNKEL (reference sequence). This CDR3 region has 13 residues. V was clipped by 1 base and J by 7 bases, with 10 bases between them. The CDR3, as DNA: TGTGCCAGCAGCCAAGGAGACATTTCTGGCTACACCTTC. Protein sequence: CASSQGDISGYTF.

The chain links TRBV2 to TRBJ2-7; 7 nucleotides align to TRBD2. Germline V gives CDR1 SNHLY, CDR2 FYNNEI. This CDR3 has 14 amino acids. J gave up 1 base and V 4 bases, and 4 bases lay outside the gene matches. The CDR3 sequence is CASSAGGSSYEQYV. As DNA, the CDR3 is TGTGCCAGCAGTGCTGGCGGGAGTTCCTACGAGCAGTACGTC.

V is TRBV19 and J is TRBJ2-7, with TRBD1 identical over 8 bases. CDR3 length equals 13 residues. Per the germline V gene, CDR1 is LNHDA and CDR2 is SQIVND (reference sequence). V was pared by 8 bases and J by 6 bases, with 9 bases of the junction left unmatched. CDR3 DNA: TGTGCCAGTGGTGGACAGGGATTACGCGAGCAGTACTTC. Its translation is CASGGQGLREQYF.

CDR3 residues: CASRRPSGSTLQEFF. The CDR3 coding sequence is TGTGCCAGCAGAAGACCGAGCGGGAGTACACTTCAAGAGTTCTTC. V usage is TRBV6-5 and J usage is TRBJ2-1; 8 bases are shared with TRBD2. After removal of 6 bases from V and 14 bases from J, the junction contained 18 bases not matched to a gene. This CDR3 region has 15 residues. Looked up from germline, CDR1 is MNHEY and CDR2 is SVGAGI.

This chain links TRBV7-2 with TRBJ1-1; weak D call: TRBD1 (5 bases). Between the trimmed V and J ends, which lost 3 bases and 5 bases, there was a span of 10 bases. This CDR3 contains 13 residues. The germline V gene has CDR1 SGHTA and CDR2 FQGNSA. In DNA form, the CDR3 reads TGTGCCAGCAGCTTTCAGGGAAATACTGAAGCTTTCTTT. The encoded protein is CASSFQGNTEAFF.

V usage is TRBV5-4 and J usage is TRBJ2-6; possibly TRBD2 for D (7 bases). The CDR3 runs to 16 residues. Germline lookup yields CDR1 SGHNT and CDR2 YYREEE (reference sequence). V shed 4 bases and J shed 4 bases, with 15 bases lying between them. The CDR3 reads CASSRGATGGANVLTF. In nucleotides, the CDR3 is TGTGCCAGCAGCCGGGGGGCTACAGGAGGGGCCAACGTCCTGACTTTC.

This clone was picked up one time. The rearrangement uses TRBV7-2 and TRBJ2-3, with 13 bases fitting TRBD2. V dropped 5 bases and J dropped 2; count of bases not matched to a gene: 4. The CDR3 sequence is 16 residues long. Germline V CDR1 and CDR2: SGHTA, FQGNSA. The chain's CDR3 is CASSRTSGGITDTQYF. CDR3 nucleotides: TGTGCCAGCAGCCGGACTAGCGGGGGTATCACAGATACGCAGTATTTT.

The gene calls are TRBV19 and TRBJ2-5; the D gene is possibly TRBD1 (6 bases). In germline, CDR1 is LNHDA, CDR2 SQIVND (reference sequence). The CDR3 consists of 14 residues. With 3 bases removed from V and 5 bases from J, the gap between germline ends came to 13 bases. Here the CDR3 DNA reads TGTGCCAGTAGTATGCAGGGAGACAGGGAGACCCAGTACTTC. Translating gives CASSMQGDRETQYF.

The CDR3 is CASSLVSASGSVYTDTQYF. The CDR3 nucleotides are TGTGCCAGCAGCTTAGTATCGGCTAGCGGATCGGTCTACACAGATACGCAGTATTTT. The chain has TRBV7-2 and TRBJ2-3; TRBD2 matches at 7 bases. The CDR3 runs 19 residues. Germline-derived CDR1 and CDR2 are SGHTA and FQGNSA. V trimming: 1 base; J trimming: 2 bases; junction bases outside the gene matches: 15.

The chain links TRBV5-1 to TRBJ1-1; a weak D match, TRBD1 (6 bases). This CDR3 spans 14 amino acids. Trimming left V 0 bases short and J 3 bases short, with 9 bases between. Per germline, CDR1 SGHRS and CDR2 YFSETQ. CDR3 DNA: TGCGCCAGCAGCTTGGGGAACAGGGACACTGAAGCTTTCTTT. Residues: CASSLGNRDTEAFF.

The chain uses TRBV19 and TRBJ1-6; 7 nucleotides agree with TRBD1. V was clipped by 7 bases and J by 5 bases; unmatched bases: 8. In germline, CDR1 is LNHDA, CDR2 SQIVND (reference sequence). The CDR3 runs to 15 residues. The DNA of the CDR3 is TGTGCCAGTACCATCGGACAGGCGGATAATTCACCCCTCCACTTT. Protein sequence: CASTIGQADNSPLHF.

This clone was counted only a few times. The chain joins TRBV19 to TRBJ1-2; possibly TRBD1 for D (5 bases). This CDR3 contains 16 residues. The V gene lost 6 bases and the J gene lost 0 bases, with 17 bases spanning the gap. Germline V gives CDR1 LNHDA, CDR2 SQIVND (reference sequence). CDR3 in DNA: TGTGCCAGTAGGGCCGCAGGGCGAACGTCTAACTATGGCTACACCTTC. Amino acids: CASRAAGRTSNYGYTF.

The V call is TRBV19, the J call TRBJ1-2; D is possibly TRBD1 (6 bases). The length of the CDR3 is 13 residues. Looked up from germline, CDR1 is LNHDA and CDR2 is SQIVND (reference sequence). V was cut by 4 bases and J by 8 bases, with 14 bases left in between. CDR3 nucleotide sequence: TGTGCCAGTAGTACCCTAGGACAGCCGGGCTACACCTTC. It codes for CASSTLGQPGYTF. The whole variable domain, remainder taken from reference TRBV19 and TRBJ1-2, is DGGITQSPKYLFRKEGQNVTLSCEQNLNHDAMYWYRQDPGQGLRLIYYSQIVNDFQKGDIAEGYSVSREKKESFPLTVTSAQKNPTAFYLCASSTLGQPGYTFGSGTRLTVV.

The chain carries TRBV4-1 and TRBJ1-1; TRBD1 is a possible D gene (5 bases). V shed 0 bases and J shed 4 bases, with 15 bases lying between them. The CDR3 is 16 amino acids. From germline, CDR1 is MGHRA and CDR2 YSYEKL. CDR3 sequence reads: CASSQDSRTGGTEAFF. In nucleotides, the CDR3 is TGCGCCAGCAGCCAAGATTCTCGGACCGGGGGCACTGAAGCTTTCTTT.

This chain links TRBV18 with TRBJ1-2; TRBD1 matches 10 bases. CDR1 and CDR2 (germline): KGHSH, LQKENI. V dropped 3 bases and J dropped 8; count of bases not matched to a gene: 12. The CDR3 totals 16 residues. The CDR3 DNA reads TGTGCCAGCTCACCGATGACGACAGGGGGCGAGGACGGCTACACCTTC. Translation: CASSPMTTGGEDGYTF.

The rearrangement joins TRBV6-5 to TRBJ1-4, with D possibly being TRBD1 (6 bases). This CDR3 comprises 15 residues. The germline V gene has CDR1 MNHEY and CDR2 SVGAGI. V lost 3 bases and J 7 bases, leaving 15 bases between the germline ends. The CDR3 nucleotides are TGTGCCAGCAGTTATCACGGGACATCAAGTGAAAAACTGTTTTTT. Protein: CASSYHGTSSEKLFF.

This clone occurred a few times. The chain combines TRBV10-3 with TRBJ1-5, with D hard to call. The V end lost 4 bases, the J end lost 2 bases, and 12 bases lay between the germline ends. This CDR3 comprises 15 residues. Per the germline V gene, CDR1 is ENHRY and CDR2 is SYGVKD. The CDR3 DNA follows: TGTGCCATCAGTGCGGCGGTTTCGGGCAATCAGCCCCAGCATTTT. This encodes CAISAAVSGNQPQHF.

The chain employs TRBV29-1 and TRBJ1-2; TRBD1 aligns across 9 bases. The germline V gene encodes CDR1 SQVTM and CDR2 ANQGSEA. The CDR3 has 14 amino acids. The ends lost 0 bases at V and 8 bases at J; junction bases unmatched: 7. CDR3: CSVEEGTGNWGYTF. The CDR3 region has the DNA TGCAGCGTTGAAGAGGGGACAGGGAATTGGGGCTACACCTTC. The full variable domain, with the rest looked up from reference TRBV29-1 and TRBJ1-2, is SAVISQKPSRDICQRGTSLTIQCQVDSQVTMMFWYRQQPGQSLTLIATANQGSEATYESGFVIDKFPISRPNLTFSTLTVSNMSPEDSSIYLCSVEEGTGNWGYTFGSGTRLTVV.

This chain uses TRBV25-1 with TRBJ2-5, with 9 bases identical to TRBD1. After removal of 3 bases from V and 5 bases from J, the junction contained 7 bases not matched to a gene. The CDR3 contains 15 residues. Germline V gene data show CDR1 as MGHDK and CDR2 as SYGVNS. DNA of the CDR3: TGTGCCAGCAGTGACGGACAGGGGATAGGTGAGACCCAGTACTTC. The encoded protein is CASSDGQGIGETQYF.

This chain uses TRBV19 with TRBJ2-7, with D possibly being TRBD1 (5 bases). The CDR3 is 15 amino acids. Germline V gene data show CDR1 as LNHDA and CDR2 as SQIVND (reference sequence). Trimming removed 1 base from V and 5 bases from J, with 15 bases in between. The CDR3 DNA sequence: TGTGCCAGTAGTATAGCCCGGCAGGGAAGCAACGAGCAGTACTTC. Residues: CASSIARQGSNEQYF.

The V gene is TRBV5-4, the J gene TRBJ1-2; D not resolved. This CDR3 has 12 amino acids. V was pared by 4 bases and J by 7 bases, with 11 bases between. Per the germline V gene, CDR1 is SGHNT and CDR2 is YYREEE (reference sequence). The CDR3 DNA reads as TGTGCCAGCAGCCCCCCCTCGGGTGGCTACACCTTC. It codes for CASSPPSGGYTF.

The chain recombines TRBV2 with TRBJ2-3, with 8 bases lining up with TRBD2. The CDR3 runs 15 residues. CDR1 SNHLY and CDR2 FYNNEI come from the germline V gene. V lost 6 bases and J lost 0; bases outside the gene matches: 5. Here the CDR3 reads CASRGSSGSTDTQYF. The DNA of the CDR3 is TGTGCCAGCAGAGGTTCTAGCGGGAGCACAGATACGCAGTATTTT.

The chain combines TRBV5-8 with TRBJ1-2, with D perhaps TRBD1 (6 bases). Trimming left V 0 bases short and J 7 bases short, with 16 bases between. This CDR3 region has 15 residues. The germline V gene encodes CDR1 SGHTS and CDR2 YDEGEE. CDR3 in DNA: TGTGCCAGCAGCTTGGTTGGACAGCATAGTGCTGGCTACACCTTC. Its translation: CASSLVGQHSAGYTF. The full variable domain, rest sourced from reference TRBV5-8 and TRBJ1-2, is EAGVTQSPTHLIKTRGQQATLRCSPISGHTSVYWYQQALGLGLQFLLWYDEGEERNRGNFPPRFSGRQFPNYSSELNVNALELEDSALYLCASSLVGQHSAGYTFGSGTRLTVV.

The chain couples TRBV7-6 to TRBJ1-4, with D perhaps matching TRBD1 (6 bases). The CDR3 loop spans 17 amino acids. The V end lost 5 bases, the J end lost 0 bases, and 16 bases lay between the germline ends. CDR1 is SGHVS and CDR2 is FNYEAQ in the germline V gene. The CDR3 loop is CASSPQAGATTNEKLFF. CDR3 coding DNA: TGTGCCAGCAGCCCCCAGGCGGGGGCCACAACTAATGAAAAACTGTTTTTT.

V gene TRBV5-1 combines with J gene TRBJ1-2; D unclear. Trimming cost V 0 bases and J 8 bases, with 11 bases left between them. Germline-derived CDR1 and CDR2 are SGHRS and YFSETQ. This CDR3 has 13 amino acids. The DNA for the CDR3 is TGCGCCAGCAGCTTGGACGGGTTAGGAGGCTACACCTTC. It yields the protein CASSLDGLGGYTF.

J is TRBJ2-3 and V is TRBV12-3 or TRBV12-4; the D is unclear. CDR3 size: 12 residues. Deletions cut 5 bases from V and 2 bases from J, with 5 bases between. CDR3 in amino acids: CASSRHTDTQYF. CDR3 bases: TGTGCCAGCAGTCGACACACAGATACGCAGTATTTT.

The chain links TRBV7-9 to TRBJ1-5; D ambiguous. Deletions cut 0 bases from V and 9 bases from J, with 6 bases between. This CDR3 comprises 12 residues. Per the germline V gene, CDR1 is SEHNR and CDR2 is FQNEAQ (reference sequence). CDR3 sequence reads: CASSLAPGPQHF. CDR3 DNA sequence: TGTGCCAGCAGCTTAGCCCCGGGGCCCCAGCATTTT.